The clone carrying this TCR beta chain turned up a few times. What it recognizes is unknown. These data belong to a study of CD8+CD57+ T cells in acquired aplastic anemia. Background on the study: Sorting CD4+ and CD8+ cells gave DNA averaging roughly 3.5 ug.

The template used for profiling TCR beta VDJ and CDR3 was genomic DNA. TCRdb analysed the reads with MiXCR anew, one entry per CDR3 protein. Of some 280,000 distinct CDR3 sequences detected, 50% to 70% appear once; the ten largest clones hold 6.5% to 10%. Study observations and caveats: Any difference that existed in CD8+ Simpson's diversity between patients and controls was not significant.

Germline values: CDR1 KGHDR, CDR2 SFDVKD. V was trimmed by 3 bases and J by 5 bases, leaving 10 bases between them. The CDR3 sequence is 14 residues long. This sequence originates from a human donor with severe aplastic anemia or a healthy control (not recorded which). This chain links TRBV24-1 with TRBJ2-1, with D perhaps TRBD2 (6 bases). Sequencing input: sorted CD4+, CD8+, or CD8+CD57+ T cells (not recorded which) from PBMCs. DNA of the CDR3: TGTGCCACCAGTGATACCGGGAGCGACAATGAGCAGTTCTTC. Residues: CATSDTGSDNEQFF.